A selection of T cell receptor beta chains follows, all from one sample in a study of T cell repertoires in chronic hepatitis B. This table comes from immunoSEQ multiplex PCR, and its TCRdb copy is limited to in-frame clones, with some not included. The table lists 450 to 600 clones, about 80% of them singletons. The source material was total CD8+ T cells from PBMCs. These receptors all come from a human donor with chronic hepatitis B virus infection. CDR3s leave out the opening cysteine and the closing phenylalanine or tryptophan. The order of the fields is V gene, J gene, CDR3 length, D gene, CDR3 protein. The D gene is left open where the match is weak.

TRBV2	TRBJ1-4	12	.	ASTERGDLEKLF
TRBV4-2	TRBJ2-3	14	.	ASSQDPGSGGNTQY
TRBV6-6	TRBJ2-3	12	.	ASSYSGGSDTQY
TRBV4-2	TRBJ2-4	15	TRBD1	ASSQEVTGASVDIQY
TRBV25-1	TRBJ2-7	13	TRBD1	ASSDRTGNYYEQY
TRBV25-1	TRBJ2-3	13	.	ASSESGTNVYAQY
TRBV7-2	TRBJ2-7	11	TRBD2	ASSSGLAYEQY
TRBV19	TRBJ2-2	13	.	ASNLRGGYPGELF
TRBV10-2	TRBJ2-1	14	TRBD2	ASSESGGSSYNEQF
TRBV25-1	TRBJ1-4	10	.	ASLGLGEKLF
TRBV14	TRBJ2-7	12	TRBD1	ASSQRQGLSEQY
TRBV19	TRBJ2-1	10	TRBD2	ASRGGYNEQF
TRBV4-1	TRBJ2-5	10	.	ASKGPQETQY
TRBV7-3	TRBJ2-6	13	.	ASSLYSSGANVLT
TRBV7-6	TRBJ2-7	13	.	ASSLIPAETYEQY
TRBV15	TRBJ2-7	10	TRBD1	ATSTGNYEQY
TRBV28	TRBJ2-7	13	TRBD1	ASRFAGTGNNEQY
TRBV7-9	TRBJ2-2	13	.	ASSLVQTNTGELF
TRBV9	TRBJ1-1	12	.	ASSASGAGTEAF
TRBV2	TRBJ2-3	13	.	ASSEASSVTDTQY
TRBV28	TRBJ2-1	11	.	ASSLKGYNEQF
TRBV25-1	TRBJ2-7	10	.	ASSDRFYEQY
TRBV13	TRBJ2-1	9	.	ASSEAFEQF
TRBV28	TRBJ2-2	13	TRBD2	ASTTSGRITGELF
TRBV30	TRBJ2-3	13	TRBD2	AWSPGAGDIDTQY
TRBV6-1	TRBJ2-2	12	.	ATHLLLESGELF
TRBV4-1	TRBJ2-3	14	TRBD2	ASSQEGRGGTDTQY
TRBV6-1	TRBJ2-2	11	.	ASSDEFGGELF
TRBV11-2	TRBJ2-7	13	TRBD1	ASSLDRQGYYEQY